The 5 T cell receptor beta chains given below trace back to one sample, sequenced in a study of T cell responses to AZD1222 COVID-19 vaccine. Method: immunoSEQ multiplex PCR; TCRdb's copy keeps in-frame clones and lacks some. This sample has roughly 130,000 clones, with around 84% found just once. The sample here was peripheral blood, taken on day 0 of AZD1222 vaccination. These receptors were taken from an adult in good health.

This rearrangement joins TRBV7-9 to TRBJ1-1; D might be TRBD1 (5 bases). V lost 4 bases and J lost 7, with 10 bases in between. The CDR3 extends over 12 amino acids. In germline, CDR1 is SEHNR, CDR2 FQNEAQ (reference sequence). DNA of the CDR3: TGTGCCAGCAGCTCAGGGAGGTTTGAAGCTTTCTTT. This encodes CASSSGRFEAFF.

The chain recombines TRBV18 with TRBJ2-2, with 8 nucleotides matching TRBD2. CDR1 and CDR2 from the germline V gene are KGHSH and LQKENI. After removal of 6 bases from V and 3 bases from J, the junction contained 6 bases not matched to a gene. The CDR3 has 15 residues. The CDR3 sequence: CASSRGLVDTGELFF. DNA of the CDR3: TGTGCCAGCTCCCGGGGACTAGTCGACACCGGGGAGCTGTTTTTT. Based on the CDR3 plus reference TRBV18 and TRBJ2-2, the full variable domain is NAGVMQNPRHLVRRRGQEARLRCSPMKGHSHVYWYRQLPEEGLKFMVYLQKENIIDESGMPKERFSAEFPKEGPSILRIQQVVRGDSAAYFCASSRGLVDTGELFFGEGSRLTVL.

There are a few counts of this clone. This chain links TRBV30 with TRBJ1-4; D is uncertain. There are 13 residues in the CDR3. V was clipped by 2 bases and J by 3 bases, with 7 bases between them. CDR1 is GTSNPN and CDR2 is SVGIG in the germline V gene (reference sequence). The CDR3 loop reads CAWSLLANEKLFF. The CDR3 DNA follows: TGTGCCTGGAGTCTTCTGGCTAATGAAAAACTGTTTTTT.

The chain is built from TRBV7-6 and TRBJ2-5; D might be TRBD2 (6 bases). V lost 5 bases and J lost 5, with 18 bases in between. The CDR3 runs 15 residues. CDR1 and CDR2 (germline): SGHVS, FNYEAQ. The CDR3 sequence is CASSPFTRGRETQYF. The CDR3 bases are TGTGCCAGCAGCCCTTTTACTAGAGGGAGGGAGACCCAGTACTTC.

This chain joins TRBV24-1 and TRBJ1-2; tentative D call: TRBD1 (5 bases). V lost 9 bases and J 5 bases, leaving 12 bases between the germline ends. Germline V gives CDR1 KGHDR, CDR2 SFDVKD. CDR3 length: 12 amino acids. DNA of the CDR3: TGTGCCACCCAAGACGGGGGGTATGGCTACACCTTC. It yields the protein CATQDGGYGYTF.